These T cell receptor beta chains were read from a single sample in a study of Ad26.COV2.S vaccination and SARS-CoV-2 variants. Sequenced by immunoSEQ multiplex PCR; TCRdb stores in-frame clones only, minus some. The sample includes about 350,000 clones, approximately 86% of them seen just once. This sample comprised peripheral blood, obtained in a trial of Ad26.COV2.S vaccine versus placebo. The receptors shown here come from a person between 18 and 65 years old who received the Ad26.COV2.S COVID-19 vaccine or a placebo. Each CDR3 is given with its conserved first and last residue. The D gene is left open where the match is weak. The size of a clone is reported for some rows only, either as once, few or many, or as a class for expanded clones.

J: TRBJ2-1
D: NA
V: TRBV4-2
size: once
DNA: TGTGCCAGCAGCCAATCAGGGGAGCAGTTCTTC
CDR3: CASSQSGEQFF

J: TRBJ2-7
D: NA
V: TRBV7-8
size: NA
DNA: TGTGCCAGCAGCCGAGACTTACCCAGCTACGAGCAGTACTTC
CDR3: CASSRDLPSYEQYF

J: TRBJ1-6
D: NA
V: TRBV27
size: once
DNA: TGTGCCAGCAGTCCCCAGCTCACCCCTAAGTCTGGCTCCTATAATTCACCCCTCCACTTT
CDR3: CASSPQLTPKSGSYNSPLHF

J: TRBJ2-4
D: NA
V: TRBV6-1
size: NA
DNA: TGTGCCAGCAGTGAAGGCGAAAACATTCAGTACTTC
CDR3: CASSEGENIQYF

J: TRBJ2-7
D: NA
V: TRBV6-2/TRBV6-3
size: NA
DNA: TGTGCCAGCAGTTGGAGGGAGTCCCTATACGAGCAGTACTTC
CDR3: CASSWRESLYEQYF

J: TRBJ1-1
D: TRBD1
V: TRBV7-9
size: NA
DNA: TGTGCCAGCAGCCCAAGACAGGGAGCGAACACTGAAGCTTTCTTT
CDR3: CASSPRQGANTEAFF

J: TRBJ1-3
D: NA
V: TRBV3-1/TRBV3-2
size: NA
DNA: TGTGCCAGCAGCCAAGATTGGGGGGCGGCGGGAAACACCATATATTTT
CDR3: CASSQDWGAAGNTIYF

J: TRBJ2-7
D: NA
V: TRBV6-1
size: NA
DNA: TGTGCCAGCAGTGAAGGGCTAGCCTACGAGCAGTACTTC
CDR3: CASSEGLAYEQYF

J: TRBJ2-1
D: TRBD2
V: TRBV15
size: NA
DNA: TGTGCCACCAGCAGAGTAGGGACTAGGAGGTCCAATGAGCAGTTCTTC
CDR3: CATSRVGTRRSNEQFF

J: TRBJ2-7
D: TRBD1
V: TRBV28
size: NA
DNA: TGTGCCAGCTTTCCCGGGACAGGGCTCATCGAGCAGTACTTC
CDR3: CASFPGTGLIEQYF

J: TRBJ2-1
D: TRBD1
V: TRBV27
size: NA
DNA: TGTGCCAGCAGCCCGGGACAGGGATGGGATGAGCAGTTCTTC
CDR3: CASSPGQGWDEQFF

J: TRBJ1-4
D: NA
V: TRBV6-1
size: once
DNA: TGTGCCAGCAGTGAAGGTCCTCGGGGGGAAAGAGCTTTACCCGGGTTTTTT
CDR3: CASSEGPRGERALPGFF